A selection of T cell receptor beta chains follows, all from one sample in a study of cytomegalovirus exposure and HLA in healthy donors. TCRdb's table, derived via immunoSEQ multiplex PCR, lists solely in-frame clones and lacks some. The table includes some 180,000 clones, roughly 78% detected once. Material for sequencing was PBMCs. All receptors come from a woman aged 30 to 39 in good health and CMV-seronegative. Each CDR3 is given with its conserved first and last residue. The D gene is left open where the match is weak. Where a row states a size, it is once, few, many or the class of an expanded clone; other rows omit it.

-,-,TRBJ1-2,TRBV11-2,CASSLVPRDIYGYTF,TGTGCCAGCAGCTTAGTTCCCCGGGACATCTATGGCTACACCTTC
-,TRBD1,TRBJ2-6,TRBV30,CAWTRRGQVTYSGANVLTF,TGTGCCTGGACCCGACGGGGACAGGTAACCTACTCTGGGGCCAACGTCCTGACTTTC
-,-,TRBJ2-1,TRBV5-4,CASSPATGNEQFF,TGTGCCAGCAGCCCGGCAACGGGCAATGAGCAGTTCTTC
-,TRBD1,TRBJ2-7,TRBV6-1,CASSELDRAIGEQYF,TGTGCCAGCAGTGAATTAGACAGGGCAATTGGCGAGCAGTACTTC
-,TRBD1,TRBJ1-2,TRBV9,CASSVFTGGDYGYTF,TGTGCCAGCAGCGTCTTCACAGGGGGCGACTATGGCTACACCTTC
-,-,TRBJ2-7,TRBV27,CASSLGRGYEQYF,TGTGCCAGCAGTTTGGGCAGGGGCTACGAGCAGTACTTC
-,-,TRBJ2-3,TRBV6-5,CASLSPGTDTQYF,TGTGCCAGCCTTTCGCCCGGTACAGATACGCAGTATTTT
-,TRBD1,TRBJ1-5,TRBV19,CASSIVGWTGDQPQHF,TGTGCCAGTAGTATAGTGGGCTGGACAGGGGACCAGCCCCAGCATTTT
-,-,TRBJ2-1,TRBV4-1,CASSHVDMISYNEQFF,TGCGCCAGCAGCCACGTTGACATGATCTCCTACAATGAGCAGTTCTTC
few,TRBD1,TRBJ2-5,TRBV7-9,CASRRTGEGRETQYF,TGTGCCAGCAGGCGGACAGGGGAAGGCCGAGAGACCCAGTACTTC
-,TRBD2,TRBJ2-7,TRBV30,CAWTPGGYEQYF,TGTGCCTGGACCCCGGGGGGCTACGAGCAGTACTTC
-,TRBD1,TRBJ2-7,TRBV9,CASSSTGGTYEQYF,TGTGCCAGCAGCTCGACAGGGGGCACCTACGAGCAGTACTTC
-,TRBD2,TRBJ2-5,TRBV7-3,CASSPNGGYQETQYF,TGTGCCAGCAGCCCAAACGGGGGGTACCAAGAGACCCAGTACTTC
-,TRBD1,TRBJ2-3,TRBV29-1,CSAKKWGTGLFPHTDTQYF,TGCAGCGCAAAAAAATGGGGGACAGGCCTATTTCCTCACACAGATACGCAGTATTTT
-,-,TRBJ1-5,TRBV6-5,CASSLQYGAQPQHF,TGTGCCAGCAGCCTTCAATATGGGGCTCAGCCCCAGCATTTT
-,TRBD1,TRBJ2-2,TRBV7-8,CASSFTTGDTGELFF,TGTGCCAGCAGCTTTACGACAGGGGACACCGGGGAGCTGTTTTTT
-,-,TRBJ1-1,TRBV30,CAWLPRAFF,TGTGCCTGGCTGCCGCGGGCTTTCTTT
-,TRBD2,TRBJ2-5,TRBV15,CATAGGTSGGGETQYF,TGTGCCACCGCGGGGGGGACTAGCGGGGGAGGAGAGACCCAGTACTTC